The source of this TCR beta chain is a study of blood T cell repertoires in COVID-19. Participants came from 24 US areas, aged roughly 18 to 95 years. This clone was seen a single time. This CDR3 region has 13 residues. V dropped 2 bases and J dropped 7 bases, with 10 bases sitting between them. CDR1 and CDR2 (germline): KGHSH, LQKENI. Libraries were prepared by immunoSEQ multiplex PCR; TCRdb keeps only in-frame clonotypes and omits some of them. The sample consists of around 480,000 clones, roughly 90% of them appearing once. This rearrangement joins TRBV18 to TRBJ2-3; D might be TRBD2 (6 bases). The material sequenced was PBMCs or T cells enriched from blood (not recorded which). The TCR originated in a woman under 30 who had recovered from COVID-19. CDR3 coding DNA: TGTGCCAGCTCACCAGGGCGGGAAAATACGCAGTATTTT. This codes for CASSPGRENTQYF.